Detailed here is one TCR beta chain. Antigen unknown. Unique molecular identifiers featured in how the TCRbeta library was prepared. One entry per CDR3 protein results from TCRdb running MiXCR on the PCR reads. The sample consists of 400,000 to 450,000 distinct CDR3 sequences, 43% of them appearing once. This sample was included in a study of T-cell reconstitution after alpha-beta-depleted transplantation in children. Study results and limitations: High day-60 TCRbeta diversity in some patients came from surviving recipient T cells and thymic progenitors.

Germline CDR1 DFQATT, CDR2 SNEGSKA (reference sequence). CDR3 size: 15 residues. With 4 bases clipped from V and 5 bases from J, the junction kept 9 bases outside the gene matches. This specimen was PBMCs, taken before TCRalphabeta/CD19-depleted stem cell transplant. This sequence joins TRBV20-1 and TRBJ1-5, with 9 nucleotides matching TRBD1. The receptor was derived from a girl under 10 years old with aplastic anemia, due to receive a stem cell transplant. Written as DNA, the CDR3 is TGCAGTGCTATACCACAGGGGGCGCGGGATCAGCCCCAGCATTTT. As protein: CSAIPQGARDQPQHF.